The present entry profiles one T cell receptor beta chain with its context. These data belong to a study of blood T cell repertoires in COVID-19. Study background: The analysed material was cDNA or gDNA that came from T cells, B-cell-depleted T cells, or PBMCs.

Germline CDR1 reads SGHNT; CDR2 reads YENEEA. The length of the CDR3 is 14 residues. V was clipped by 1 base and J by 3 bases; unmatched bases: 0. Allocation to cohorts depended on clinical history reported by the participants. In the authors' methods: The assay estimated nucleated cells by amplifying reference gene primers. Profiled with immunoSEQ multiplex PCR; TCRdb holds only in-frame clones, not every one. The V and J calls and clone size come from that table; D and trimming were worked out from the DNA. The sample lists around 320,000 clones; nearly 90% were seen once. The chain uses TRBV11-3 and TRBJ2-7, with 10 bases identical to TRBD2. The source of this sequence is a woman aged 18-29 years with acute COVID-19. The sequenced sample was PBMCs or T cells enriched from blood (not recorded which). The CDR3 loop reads CASSLASGSYEQYF. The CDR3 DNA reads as TGTGCCAGCAGCTTAGCTAGCGGGAGCTACGAGCAGTACTTC. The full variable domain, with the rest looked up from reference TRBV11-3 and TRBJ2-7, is EAGVVQSPRYKIIEKKQPVAFWCNPISGHNTLYWYLQNLGQGPELLIRYENEEAVDDSQLPKDRFSAERLKGVDSTLKIQPAELGDSAVYLCASSLASGSYEQYFGPGTRLTVT.